The subject of this entry is one TCR beta chain. The antigen remains unidentified. Germline V gene lookup returns CDR1 SQVTM and CDR2 ANQGSEA. V trimming: 7 bases; J trimming: 6 bases; junction bases outside the gene matches: 7. This CDR3 contains 13 residues. Use of 60 Vbeta and 13 Jbeta primers characterized the PCR. Using immunoSEQ multiplex PCR, the repertoire was profiled, and TCRdb retains in-frame clones only, with some absent. The sample totals around 140,000 clones. The data were obtained in a study of cytomegalovirus exposure and HLA in healthy donors. Study-level points and caveats: Later, an analysis showed that TCR beta chains associated with HLA were more clonally expanded than others that were equally common. Sequence variants that were highly shared formed a cluster that was likely a sequencing artifact.

Among the donors, all were healthy bone marrow donors. Unrecorded immune exposures were likely, despite nominal health at sampling. The sequencing sample was made of PBMCs. The clonotype was recovered from a woman aged 18-29 years in good health and CMV-seronegative. The chain recombines TRBV29-1 with TRBJ2-1; 9 positions agree with TRBD1. The CDR3 nucleotides read TGCAGCGCCATGGACAGGGGAAGCAATGAGCAGTTCTTC. Translation: CSAMDRGSNEQFF.